A single sample is the source of the 24 T cell receptor beta chains below, sequenced in a study of breast tumors, draining lymph nodes, adjacent tissues. Breast cancer patients provided tissue from their axillary draining lymph nodes. TCRdb reprocessed the multiplex PCR reads via MiXCR and lists one record per CDR3 protein. The sample lists approximately 250,000 distinct CDR3 sequences, nearly 35% occurring once. The sample consisted of axillary lymph node tissue. These receptors came from a female donor with breast cancer. Some clones in this sample may be carry-over from other donors' samples.

This clonotype was counted at least ten times. The chain carries TRBV7-3 and TRBJ2-2; D gene ambiguous. CDR1 and CDR2 from the germline V gene are SGHTA and FQGTGA. The germline V and J ends were trimmed by 5 bases and 1 base, with 8 bases remaining between them. The CDR3 runs 14 residues. CDR3 sequence (DNA): TGTGCCAGCAGCCCTCCCGGGAACACCGGGGAGCTGTTTTTT. Translated, it gives CASSPPGNTGELFF.

This sequence joins TRBV20-1 and TRBJ1-3, with a possible D match to TRBD1 (5 bases). The CDR3 runs 19 residues. V shed 8 bases and J shed 0 bases, with 29 bases lying between them. Germline V lookup: CDR1 DFQATT, CDR2 SNEGSKA (reference sequence). The chain's CDR3 is CSYPPRAEKTSFSGNTIYF. The CDR3 DNA reads as TGCAGTTACCCTCCCAGGGCCGAGAAGACCTCTTTCTCTGGAAACACCATATATTTT.

The rearrangement links TRBV4-3 to TRBJ2-3, with a tentative D call TRBD2 (6 bases). Germline values: CDR1 LGHNA, CDR2 YSLEER. The V and J ends lost 3 bases and 1 base respectively, with 14 bases between them. The length of the CDR3 is 16 residues. CDR3 amino acids: CASSQGTGGGTDTQYF. The CDR3 DNA follows: TGCGCCAGCAGCCAGGGGACCGGGGGTGGCACAGATACGCAGTATTTT.

This clonotype was seen many times. The chain links TRBV7-3 to TRBJ2-3; tentatively, D is TRBD2 (5 bases). Trimming cost V 2 bases and J 3 bases, with 15 bases left between them. The CDR3 has 16 residues. CDR1 and CDR2 (germline): SGHTA, FQGTGA. CDR3 protein: CASSLDPSGITDTQYF. In DNA form, the CDR3 reads TGTGCCAGCAGCTTAGACCCCTCGGGGATAACAGATACGCAGTATTTT.

The chain has TRBV15 and TRBJ1-5, with TRBD1 as a possible D gene (6 bases). The germline V gene encodes CDR1 LNHNV and CDR2 YYDKDF (reference sequence). CDR3 length: 11 residues. Deletions cut 2 bases from V and 12 bases from J, with 8 bases between. CDR3 sequence (DNA): TGTGCCACCAGCAGACAGGACAGCCAGCATTTT. It encodes CATSRQDSQHF.

A word on this clonotype: Given a much more abundant clone one base away, this may be a read error. The V gene is TRBV7-9, the J gene TRBJ2-5; 7 nucleotides match TRBD2. The CDR3 consists of 17 residues. Germline-derived CDR1 and CDR2 are SEHNR and FQNEAQ (reference sequence). The CDR3 is CASSPLAFAYGQEPQYF. CDR3 nucleotides: TGTGCCAGCAGCCCACTAGCGTTCGCATACGGACAAGAGCCCCAGTACTTC.

This clonotype came up a few times. V usage is TRBV6-2 or TRBV6-3 and J usage is TRBJ2-5; weak D call: TRBD2 (6 bases). The CDR3 consists of 14 residues. Trimming took 10 bases from V and 3 from J, leaving 18 bases between them. Germline CDR1 reads MNHEY; CDR2 reads SVGEGT. CDR3 residues: CAISTPGGKETQYF. The CDR3, as DNA: TGTGCCATTTCGACCCCGGGCGGGAAAGAGACCCAGTACTTC.

On this clonotype: A clone one base away is much larger, so this may be a read error. This sequence joins TRBV11-2 and TRBJ2-2; weak D call: TRBD1 (6 bases). Germline V gene data show CDR1 as SGHAT and CDR2 as FQNNGV. V was trimmed by 2 bases and J by 6 bases, leaving 13 bases between them. CDR3 length: 15 residues. The CDR3 DNA is TGTGCCAGCAGCTTATCCAGGGGAACGGCCGGGGAGCTGTTTTTT. It specifies CASSLSRGTAGELFF.

Many counts were recorded for this clonotype. This chain links TRBV5-1 with TRBJ2-2; no reliable D call. Trimming took off 5 bases at V and 8 bases at J, with 16 bases between the two ends. Germline V gene sequence: CDR1 SGHRS, CDR2 YFSETQ. The CDR3 contains 14 residues. The CDR3 loop reads CASSLGPTPGELFF. CDR3 nucleotides: TGCGCCAGCAGTCTAGGACCGACTCCGGGGGAGCTGTTTTTT.

To note about this clonotype: A much larger clone lies one base from this, so it may be a read error. The chain combines TRBV25-1 with TRBJ1-2, with TRBD1 matching 7 bases. Per germline, CDR1 MGHDK and CDR2 SYGVNS. This CDR3 is 15 amino acids long. The CDR3 nucleotides are TGTGCCAGCAGTGGTAGTTCAACAGGGGACTATGGCCACACCTTC. It yields the protein CASSGSSTGDYGHTF.

The chain has TRBV25-1 and TRBJ2-7; 9 bases line up with TRBD1. The CDR3 totals 14 residues. With 8 bases clipped from V and 2 bases from J, the junction kept 7 bases outside the gene matches. Germline-derived CDR1 and CDR2 are MGHDK and SYGVNS. The CDR3 spells CASQLTGGPYEQYF. CDR3 in DNA: TGTGCCAGCCAGTTAACAGGGGGCCCCTACGAGCAGTACTTC.

This clonotype was seen a handful of times. The rearrangement uses TRBV6-1 and TRBJ2-2; 12 bases fit TRBD2. After removal of 5 bases from V and 6 bases from J, the junction contained 4 bases not matched to a gene. Germline-derived CDR1 and CDR2 are MNHNS and SASEGT. The CDR3 spans 15 residues. The CDR3 region is CASSRTSGEAGELFF. CDR3 sequence (DNA): TGTGCCAGCAGTAGGACTAGCGGGGAGGCCGGGGAGCTGTTTTTT.

On this clonotype: One end of the junction is discordant with germline, which a read error may explain. The V call is TRBV28, the J call TRBJ1-2; D is ambiguous. The CDR3 totals 14 residues. CDR1 and CDR2 from the germline V gene are MDHEN and SYDVKM. The CDR3 spells CASSLLGAGYGCTF. CDR3 sequence (DNA): TGTGCCAGCAGTTTATTGGGCGCGGGCTATGGCTGCACCTTC.

This clonotype was observed at least ten times. The chain is built from TRBV7-8 and TRBJ2-1; either TRBD1 or TRBD2 may fit D (5 bases each). CDR3 length: 15 residues. V was shortened by 0 bases and J by 6 bases, with 12 bases between the two germline ends. The germline V gene encodes CDR1 SGHVS and CDR2 FQNEAQ. For the CDR3, the DNA is TGTGCCAGCAGCTTAGCGGCTTGGGGGATCAATGAGCAGTTCTTC. Its translation is CASSLAAWGINEQFF.

At least ten counts were recorded for this clonotype. This chain links TRBV5-1 with TRBJ1-2; 9 bases map to TRBD1. Looked up from germline, CDR1 is SGHRS and CDR2 is YFSETQ. The length of the CDR3 is 13 residues. V was clipped by 4 bases and J by 6 bases; unmatched bases: 4. The DNA for the CDR3 is TGCGCCAGCAGCCGGACAGGGGACAATGGCTACACCTTC. It translates to CASSRTGDNGYTF.

This clonotype was detected ten times or more. V gene TRBV28 combines with J gene TRBJ1-4; D is uncertain. V lost 4 bases and J 6 bases, leaving 9 bases between the germline ends. Germline-derived CDR1 and CDR2 are MDHEN and SYDVKM. This CDR3 has 13 residues. This chain's CDR3 is CASSSPSYEKLFF. In DNA, the CDR3 is TGTGCCAGCAGTTCCCCCTCGTATGAAAAACTGTTTTTT.

The sample holds many counts of this clonotype. Possible read error: a much larger clone is one base away. This chain joins TRBV6-5 and TRBJ2-2; TRBD1 might be the D (6 bases). The CDR3 consists of 13 residues. Trimming took off 2 bases at V and 6 bases at J, with 7 bases between the two ends. Looked up from germline, CDR1 is MNHEY and CDR2 is SVGAGI. In DNA, the CDR3 is TGTGCCAGCAGTTACGAGGGGGCCGGGGAGCTGTTTTTT. As protein: CASSYEGAGELFF.

This sequence joins TRBV5-1 and TRBJ1-3; tentatively, D is TRBD1 (6 bases). Germline V CDR1 and CDR2: SGHRS, YFSETQ. This CDR3 is built from 17 residues. V was cut by 0 bases and J by 8 bases, with 21 bases left in between. CDR3: CASSLGDNKPYGYTIYF. CDR3 in DNA: TGCGCCAGCAGCTTGGGGGACAACAAACCCTATGGCTACACCATATATTTT.

The sample holds many counts of this clonotype. J is TRBJ1-4 and V is TRBV20-1, with D possibly matching TRBD1 (5 bases). Germline CDR1 is DFQATT and CDR2 is SNEGSKA (reference sequence). V was cut by 3 bases and J by 3 bases, with 14 bases left in between. This CDR3 spans 15 amino acids. As DNA, the CDR3 is TGCAGTGCTAGTAAGACGGGGACCGCTAATGAAAAACTGTTTTTT. Its translation: CSASKTGTANEKLFF.

Worth noting for this clonotype: Since a much larger clone is just one base distant, this may be a read error. The chain employs TRBV30 and TRBJ2-5, with D possibly TRBD2 on 6 matching bases. Trimming removed 0 bases from V and 9 bases from J, with 14 bases in between. The CDR3 spans 13 residues. CDR1 GTSNPN and CDR2 SVGIG come from the germline V gene (reference sequence). The CDR3 here is CAWSVVGSEAQYF. CDR3 coding DNA: TGTGCCTGGAGTGTAGTCGGGAGTGAGGCCCAGTACTTC.

The V and J genes are TRBV12-3 or TRBV12-4 and TRBJ2-7; 9 bases agree with TRBD1. This CDR3 region has 14 residues. Germline trimming cut 6 bases from V and 3 bases from J; bases unmatched to any gene: 6. CDR3 nucleotides: TGTGCCAGCAGGGGGGACAGGGTTTTCTACGAGCAGTACTTC. Its protein product is CASRGDRVFYEQYF.

Notes on this clonotype: A much bigger clone sits one base away, suggesting this may be a read error. The chain combines TRBV20-1 with TRBJ1-2; D remains ambiguous. The CDR3 is 13 residues long. Germline V CDR1 and CDR2: DFQATT, SNEGSKA (reference sequence). CDR3 DNA: TGCAGTGCTAGAGATCCGGAACCCTATGCCTACACCTTC. Its protein is CSARDPEPYAYTF.

V is TRBV18 and J is TRBJ1-6; TRBD1 is a possible D gene (5 bases). Germline V gene sequence: CDR1 KGHSH, CDR2 LQKENI. CDR3 length: 17 residues. Trimming shortened V by 3 bases and J by 7 bases, and 19 bases separated the two germline ends. CDR3: CASSPGLAGRRNSPLHF. Written as DNA, the CDR3 is TGTGCCAGCTCACCTGGACTAGCGGGACGCCGGAATTCACCCCTCCACTTT. Full variable domain (missing parts from reference TRBV18 and TRBJ1-6): NAGVMQNPRHLVRRRGQEARLRCSPMKGHSHVYWYRQLPEEGLKFMVYLQKENIIDESGMPKERFSAEFPKEGPSILRIQQVVRGDSAAYFCASSPGLAGRRNSPLHFGNGTRLTVT.

CDR3 in DNA: TGCGCCAGCAGCTGGGGACTAGCGGGGGGAGCCTACGAGCAGTACTTC. Translated: CASSWGLAGGAYEQYF. The chain couples TRBV5-1 to TRBJ2-7; 15 nucleotides match TRBD2. Germline V gene lookup returns CDR1 SGHRS and CDR2 YFSETQ. V was clipped by 3 bases and J by 2 bases; unmatched bases: 3. The CDR3 is 16 amino acids.